The 29 T cell receptor beta chains listed next were all sequenced from one sample in a study of T cell clusters in autoimmune cytopenias. Each sample's input was 200 to 300 ng genomic DNA, 38,000 or so genome equivalents. Multiplex touch-down PCR amplified TRB using TRB-A and TRB-B pools in one tube. For each CDR3 protein, TCRdb gives one entry from its re-call of the multiplex PCR reads, without DNA. Seen in this sample are more than 13,000 distinct CDR3 sequences; the ten most common clones hold around 2%. The sample consisted of peripheral blood. The receptors shown here come from a human donor with an autoimmune cytopenia or autoimmune hepatitis (not recorded which).

The chain couples TRBV12-3 or TRBV12-4 to TRBJ2-2; TCRdb designates TRBD2, a call that cannot be tested without DNA. The CDR3 is made up of 14 amino acids. CDR3 sequence reads: CASSPSGNPGELFF.

This rearrangement joins TRBV10-3 to TRBJ2-7; no DNA is available, so the TRBD2 call from TCRdb remains unchecked. From germline, CDR1 is ENHRY and CDR2 SYGVKD. This CDR3 has 13 amino acids. The CDR3 region is CAVAGRSYYEQYF.

V gene TRBV20-1 combines with J gene TRBJ2-2. Per germline, CDR1 DFQATT and CDR2 SNEGSKA (reference sequence). This CDR3 region has 13 residues. The CDR3 reads CSASQPQTGELFF.

This clonotype registers medium-sized by frequency. This chain joins TRBV27 and TRBJ2-7; TCRdb's D call, TRBD1, is unchecked because there is no DNA. The CDR3 totals 14 residues. Per the germline V gene, CDR1 is MNHEY and CDR2 is SMNVEV (reference sequence). The CDR3 sequence is CASSSRDRLYEQYF.

The rearrangement links TRBV12-3 or TRBV12-4 to TRBJ1-4; TCRdb reports TRBD1, a call that lacks DNA to check it against. The length of the CDR3 is 13 residues. CDR3: CASSFLDREKLFF.

J is TRBJ1-3 and V is TRBV15; TCRdb reports TRBD1, a call that lacks DNA to check it against. The CDR3 is made up of 14 amino acids. The germline V gene encodes CDR1 LNHNV and CDR2 YYDKDF (reference sequence). Here the CDR3 reads CATSIWTPGNTIYF.

CDR3 in amino acids: CASSFRGENYGYTF. The J gene is TRBJ1-2, the V gene TRBV12-3 or TRBV12-4; there is no DNA to check the TCRdb D call of TRBD1. CDR3 length: 14 amino acids.

This chain connects TRBV12-3 or TRBV12-4 to TRBJ1-2. CDR3 length: 13 amino acids. The CDR3 is CASSPRETYGYTF.

The V and J genes are TRBV6-1 and TRBJ2-3; absent DNA, TCRdb's TRBD2 call cannot be checked. Germline CDR1 is MNHNS and CDR2 is SASEGT. The CDR3 has 15 residues. CDR3 protein: CASRTSVASTDTQYF.

The rearrangement links TRBV27 to TRBJ2-5; TCRdb picks TRBD1, but there is no DNA to check that call. CDR3 length equals 18 residues. The germline gives CDR1 MNHEY, CDR2 SMNVEV (reference sequence). CDR3 loop: CASSPRGTGTGGRETQYF.

The chain uses TRBV6-5 and TRBJ2-1; without DNA, the TCRdb call of TRBD2 cannot be checked. CDR1 is MNHEY and CDR2 is SVGAGI in the germline V gene. There are 15 residues in the CDR3. CDR3 protein: CATLKDGLPRNEQFF.

V is TRBV19 and J is TRBJ1-2; TCRdb outputs TRBD1, but without DNA this stays unchecked. The CDR3 sequence is 14 residues long. From germline, CDR1 is LNHDA and CDR2 SQIVND (reference sequence). The CDR3 sequence: CASSPLANSYGYTF.

The V call is TRBV6-5, the J call TRBJ2-7; TCRdb names TRBD2, which stays unverified in the absence of DNA. CDR3 length equals 14 residues. Germline V CDR1 and CDR2: MNHEY, SVGAGI. CDR3: CASRRTSGGYEQYF.

By frequency, this clonotype registers medium-sized. The genes are TRBV6-5 and TRBJ2-2; the TRBD2 assignment by TCRdb is unverifiable without DNA. The CDR3 sequence is 17 residues long. Germline V CDR1 and CDR2: MNHEY, SVGAGI. The CDR3 protein is CASSYSTSGRWGGELFF.

This chain links TRBV5-6 with TRBJ1-6; TCRdb names TRBD1, which stays unverified in the absence of DNA. The CDR3 runs 14 residues. Per the germline V gene, CDR1 is SGHDT and CDR2 is YYEEEE. CDR3 sequence: CASRDKGVGSPLHF.

V usage is TRBV27 and J usage is TRBJ1-2; TCRdb designates TRBD1, a call that cannot be tested without DNA. Germline lookup yields CDR1 MNHEY and CDR2 SMNVEV (reference sequence). This CDR3 is 13 amino acids long. The CDR3 loop reads CASSQTGDYGYTF.

The gene calls are TRBV20-1 and TRBJ1-1; the D gene TCRdb calls, TRBD1, cannot be checked with no DNA. In germline, CDR1 is DFQATT, CDR2 SNEGSKA (reference sequence). The length of the CDR3 is 12 residues. The chain's CDR3 is CSARQGNTEAFF.

This clonotype is identified as medium-sized from frequency. Here the CDR3 reads CASSFGRSAYNEQFF. The genes are TRBV11-1 and TRBJ2-1. The CDR3 sequence is 15 residues long. Germline-derived CDR1 and CDR2 are SGHAT and FQDESV (reference sequence). Full variable domain (missing parts from reference TRBV11-1 and TRBJ2-1): EAEVAQSPRYKITEKSQAVAFWCDPISGHATLYWYRQILGQGPELLVQFQDESVVDDSQLPKDRFSAERLKGVDSTLKIQPAELGDSAMYLCASSFGRSAYNEQFFGPGTRLTVL.

The V call is TRBV6-5, the J call TRBJ2-7; the TCRdb D gene call, TRBD2, has no DNA to confirm it. The V gene's germline CDR1 is MNHEY and CDR2 SVGAGI. The CDR3 extends over 16 amino acids. The CDR3 sequence is CASSYSWTSGAYEQYF.

This clonotype ranks as medium-sized (0.01 to 0.1%) in terms of frequency. The rearrangement uses TRBV29-1 and TRBJ2-5; there is no DNA to check the TCRdb D call of TRBD2. There are 15 residues in the CDR3. In germline, CDR1 is SQVTM, CDR2 ANQGSEA. CDR3 in amino acids: CSVEEASGKQETQYF.

V gene TRBV29-1 combines with J gene TRBJ2-7; TCRdb reports TRBD2, a call that lacks DNA to check it against. In germline, CDR1 is SQVTM, CDR2 ANQGSEA. There are 14 residues in the CDR3. The CDR3 reads CSVEDRAESYEQYF.

This clonotype shows up as medium-sized by frequency. The chain combines TRBV18 with TRBJ2-1; the TCRdb D gene call, TRBD2, has no DNA to confirm it. There are 15 residues in the CDR3. CDR1 and CDR2 from the germline V gene are KGHSH and LQKENI. This CDR3 is CASSPGPVGYNEQFF.

The chain links TRBV19 to TRBJ2-1; as DNA is missing, the TRBD1 call by TCRdb cannot be tested. CDR3 length: 15 amino acids. Germline values: CDR1 LNHDA, CDR2 SQIVND (reference sequence). CDR3 amino acids: CASSIAGGPVVEQFF.

The J gene is TRBJ1-4, the V gene TRBV12-3 or TRBV12-4; absent DNA, TCRdb's TRBD1 call cannot be checked. The CDR3 has 14 residues. The chain's CDR3 is CASRGGGTPEKLFF.

This chain links TRBV6-5 with TRBJ1-1; TCRdb's D call of TRBD1 is untestable without DNA. CDR3 length equals 15 residues. Germline CDR1 and CDR2: MNHEY and SVGAGI. The CDR3 here is CAITPGTGVLTEAFF.

This chain connects TRBV19 to TRBJ1-1. This CDR3 region has 15 residues. Per the germline V gene, CDR1 is LNHDA and CDR2 is SQIVND (reference sequence). CDR3 residues: CASSIVGIRNTEAFF.

The V gene is TRBV5-4, the J gene TRBJ2-1; TCRdb's D call, TRBD2, is unchecked because there is no DNA. The length of the CDR3 is 13 residues. The germline V gene has CDR1 SGHNT and CDR2 YYREEE (reference sequence). This CDR3 is CASSLSGRVEQFF. Filled out from reference TRBV5-4 and TRBJ2-1, the complete variable domain reads ETGVTQSPTHLIKTRGQQVTLRCSSQSGHNTVSWYQQALGQGPQFIFQYYREEENGRGNFPPRFSGLQFPNYSSELNVNALELDDSALYLCASSLSGRVEQFFGPGTRLTVL.

The rearrangement joins TRBV6-5 to TRBJ2-7; there is no DNA to check the TCRdb D call of TRBD1. The germline CDR1 and CDR2 sequences are MNHEY and SVGAGI. This CDR3 spans 14 amino acids. The chain's CDR3 is CASSPTGVSYEQYF.

The rearrangement uses TRBV5-1 and TRBJ2-7. Germline assignment: CDR1 SGHRS and CDR2 YFSETQ. CDR3 length equals 14 residues. The CDR3 reads CASSPAVRSYEQYF.